The 5 T cell receptor beta chains listed next were all sequenced from one sample in a study of T-cell memory formation after mild COVID-19. MiXCR, run by TCRdb on the 5' RACE reads, gives a single entry per CDR3 protein. Among about 290,000 distinct CDR3 sequences listed, about 16% were seen once. The sample consisted of PBMCs or a T cell subset sorted from them (not recorded which). Receptor source: a man aged 18 to 35 who had mild COVID-19 (a few samples of this study predate the infection). Cell type and time point are not known.

The genes are TRBV7-9 and TRBJ2-6; D perhaps matches TRBD2 (6 bases). V was shortened by 7 bases and J by 0 bases, with 13 bases between the two germline ends. The CDR3 has 16 residues. Germline assignment: CDR1 SEHNR and CDR2 FQNEAQ (reference sequence). The CDR3, as DNA: TGTGCCAGCACCCACCCCGGGAGCTCTGGGGCCAACGTCCTGACTTTC. Protein sequence: CASTHPGSSGANVLTF.

The sample holds a few counts of this clonotype. The chain is built from TRBV4-2 and TRBJ2-1; possible D gene TRBD1, 5 bases. The CDR3 consists of 16 residues. The germline gives CDR1 LGHNA, CDR2 YNFKEQ. Trimming left V 1 base short and J 6 bases short, with 16 bases between. CDR3 amino acids: CASSQGASREVNEQFF. CDR3 bases: TGTGCCAGCAGCCAAGGAGCATCCAGGGAAGTCAATGAGCAGTTCTTC.

This clonotype was observed a handful of times. The chain carries TRBV4-1 and TRBJ1-5, with unresolved D. Per germline, CDR1 MGHRA and CDR2 YSYEKL. Between the trimmed V and J ends, which lost 0 bases and 9 bases, there was a span of 6 bases. The CDR3 loop spans 12 amino acids. CDR3 loop: CASSQDGRPQHF. The CDR3 DNA follows: TGCGCCAGCAGCCAAGACGGGCGGCCCCAGCATTTT.

There are many counts of this clonotype. CDR3 in amino acids: CASSQAGTSGGSNEQFF. Written as DNA, the CDR3 is TGCGCCAGCAGCCAAGCGGGGACTAGCGGGGGGAGCAATGAGCAGTTCTTC. This chain connects TRBV4-3 to TRBJ2-1; TRBD2 matches at 15 bases. After removal of 1 base from V and 6 bases from J, the junction contained 4 bases not matched to a gene. CDR3 length: 17 residues. Germline assignment: CDR1 LGHNA and CDR2 YSLEER.

The rearrangement joins TRBV5-1 to TRBJ1-2; D remains ambiguous. Trimming took 4 bases from V and 7 from J, leaving 20 bases between them. The germline V gene encodes CDR1 SGHRS and CDR2 YFSETQ. CDR3 size: 15 residues. CDR3 in amino acids: CASSRPEGSRSGYTF. The CDR3, as DNA: TGCGCCAGCAGCAGGCCGGAGGGCAGTAGGAGTGGCTACACCTTC. The full variable domain, with the rest looked up from reference TRBV5-1 and TRBJ1-2, is KAGVTQTPRYLIKTRGQQVTLSCSPISGHRSVSWYQQTPGQGLQFLFEYFSETQRNKGNFPGRFSGRQFSNSRSEMNVSTLELGDSALYLCASSRPEGSRSGYTFGSGTRLTVV.